This TCR beta chain appears in the sequencing data of a study of graft-versus-host responses after intestinal transplantation. In regard to this clone: What it recognizes is unknown.

Data came from immunoSEQ multiplex PCR; TCRdb stores just in-frame clones and leaves some out. The table lists about 86,000 clones, roughly nine tenths of them singletons. CDR3 length: 13 amino acids. CDR1 is LNHDA, CDR2 SQIVND, per germline (reference sequence). The ends were cut back, 3 bases at V and 1 base at J, with 6 bases in the middle. The V call is TRBV19, the J call TRBJ1-1; the D is unclear. The TCR originated in a human donor who was the organ donor for an intestinal transplant. This specimen consisted of unstimulated CD4+ T cells sorted from spleen or lymph node cells, obtained before transplant. The CDR3 protein is CASSIEGNTEAFF. The CDR3 DNA sequence: TGTGCCAGTAGTATTGAGGGGAACACTGAAGCTTTCTTT.